Presented here are 16 T cell receptor beta chains from one specimen sequenced in a study of T cells in Graves' hyperthyroidism and ophthalmopathy. The CDR3 regions of TCR beta were amplified from RNA transcripts. The study used the HTBI primer set for a first-round RT-PCR of the TCR CDR3. One entry per CDR3 protein results from TCRdb running MiXCR on the multiplex PCR reads. The sample consists of roughly 300,000 distinct CDR3 sequences, about 25% of them appearing once. Sequencing input: blood. The source is a man aged 40-49 years with Graves' hyperthyroidism that later progressed to Graves' ophthalmopathy.

The chain uses TRBV7-9 and TRBJ2-7; 11 bases line up with TRBD2. Germline CDR1 and CDR2: SEHNR and FQNEAQ (reference sequence). CDR3 length: 14 residues. The V gene end was trimmed by 6 bases and the J gene end by 4 bases; junction bases not matched to a gene: 5. The CDR3 DNA reads TGTGCCAGCAGGGAACTAGCGGGAGTTTACGAGCAGTACTTC. Residues: CASRELAGVYEQYF.

The sample holds many counts of this clonotype. The V call is TRBV27, the J call TRBJ2-5; no definite D call. The length of the CDR3 is 14 residues. V gave up 3 bases and J gave up 4 bases, with 12 bases separating them. Germline CDR1 is MNHEY and CDR2 is SMNVEV (reference sequence). The CDR3 region is CASSLRLVSETQYF. CDR3 DNA: TGTGCCAGCAGTTTGAGACTTGTCTCAGAGACCCAGTACTTC.

The CDR3 sequence is CASSTTGAVGQPQHF. CDR3 nucleotides: TGTGCCAGCAGCACGACAGGGGCGGTTGGTCAGCCCCAGCATTTT. This rearrangement joins TRBV6-1 to TRBJ1-5; TRBD1 matches 8 bases. Germline trimming cut 6 bases from V and 6 bases from J; bases unmatched to any gene: 10. Germline CDR1 reads MNHNS; CDR2 reads SASEGT. The CDR3 length is 15 residues.

The chain combines TRBV25-1 with TRBJ2-6; 7 positions agree with TRBD1. There are 18 residues in the CDR3. J lost 1 base, V lost 3 bases, and 9 bases had no gene match. Germline assignment: CDR1 MGHDK and CDR2 SYGVNS. Here the CDR3 reads CASSERQGSISGANVLTF. In nucleotides, the CDR3 is TGTGCCAGCAGTGAGCGACAGGGATCAATTTCTGGGGCCAACGTCCTGACTTTC.

The chain combines TRBV19 with TRBJ2-2; TRBD1 matches at 7 bases. The CDR3 runs 14 residues. With 7 bases clipped from V and 6 bases from J, the junction kept 8 bases outside the gene matches. Germline V lookup: CDR1 LNHDA, CDR2 SQIVND (reference sequence). The CDR3 region has the DNA TGTGCCAGTACCAGACAGGGTGAGGCCGGGGAGCTGTTTTTT. Its translation: CASTRQGEAGELFF.

The chain couples TRBV19 to TRBJ1-5; no definite D call. Germline V gives CDR1 LNHDA, CDR2 SQIVND (reference sequence). The V end was cut by 4 bases, the J end by 4 bases, with 11 bases between. The CDR3 is 14 amino acids. The CDR3 reads CASSNSDANQPQHF. The CDR3 DNA sequence: TGTGCCAGTAGTAATTCGGACGCTAATCAGCCCCAGCATTTT.

This clonotype was seen many times. This sequence joins TRBV20-1 and TRBJ1-1; possible D gene TRBD1, 5 bases. Germline V lookup: CDR1 DFQATT, CDR2 SNEGSKA (reference sequence). This CDR3 region has 13 residues. V shed 4 bases and J shed 3 bases, with 12 bases lying between them. Here the CDR3 DNA reads TGCAGTGCTACTCGGGGGGGAGACACTGAAGCTTTCTTT. This codes for CSATRGGDTEAFF.

This clonotype was detected once. The V call is TRBV11-1, the J call TRBJ2-2; possible D gene TRBD1, 5 bases. Germline V CDR1 and CDR2: SGHAT, FQDESV (reference sequence). This CDR3 spans 16 amino acids. V was cut by 5 bases and J by 5 bases, with 18 bases left in between. The CDR3 DNA reads TGTGCCAGCAGCACAACCTCAGGGTCTCTTACCGGGGAGCTGTTTTTT. It codes for CASSTTSGSLTGELFF.

This clonotype has at least ten counts. The chain is built from TRBV10-3 and TRBJ2-7; possible D gene TRBD1, 7 bases. From germline, CDR1 is ENHRY and CDR2 SYGVKD. Trimming took 6 bases from V and 4 from J, leaving 13 bases between them. This CDR3 spans 13 amino acids. For the CDR3, the DNA is TGTGCCATCAGGGCGGGACAGCAATACGAGCAGTACTTC. Its protein is CAIRAGQQYEQYF.

Points on this clonotype: A read error may produce the germline difference seen at one junction end. The V call is TRBV7-2, the J call TRBJ2-7; 7 bases match TRBD2. The CDR3 has 17 residues. From germline, CDR1 is SGHTA and CDR2 FQGNSA. Written as DNA, the CDR3 is TGTGCCAGCAGATTAGCGGGTGGGAGGAAACTAGCCTACGAGCAGTACTTC. Translating it yields CASRLAGGRKLAYEQYF.

This clonotype has a handful of counts. J is TRBJ1-5 and V is TRBV20-1, with 8 bases aligning to TRBD1. The trim removed 0 bases at V and 6 bases at J, leaving 7 bases unmatched. The CDR3 contains 15 residues. Germline assignment: CDR1 DFQATT and CDR2 SNEGSKA (reference sequence). The CDR3 coding sequence is TGCAGTGCTAGAGATGCGGCAGGGGGCGGTCAGCCCCAGCATTTT. It yields the protein CSARDAAGGGQPQHF.

This clonotype was counted ten times or more. The chain couples TRBV2 to TRBJ1-2, with D possibly being TRBD1 (5 bases). The CDR3 is 12 residues long. Germline loops: CDR1 SNHLY, CDR2 FYNNEI. V was shortened by 6 bases and J by 4 bases, with 9 bases between the two germline ends. The CDR3 is CASSRDSYGYTF. CDR3 bases: TGTGCCAGCAGCCGCGACAGCTATGGCTACACCTTC. Full variable domain (missing parts from reference TRBV2 and TRBJ1-2): EPEVTQTPSHQVTQMGQEVILRCVPISNHLYFYWYRQILGQKVEFLVSFYNNEISEKSEIFDDQFSVERPDGSNFTLKIRSTKLEDSAMYFCASSRDSYGYTFGSGTRLTVV.

This chain links TRBV10-1 with TRBJ2-7; no clear D gene. V lost 4 bases, J lost 6 bases, and 13 bases lay in between. The CDR3 runs 13 residues. The V gene's germline CDR1 is WNHNN and CDR2 SYGVQD (reference sequence). The CDR3: CASSAGLVSEQYF. CDR3 nucleotide sequence: TGCGCCAGCAGTGCGGGCCTGGTGAGCGAGCAGTACTTC.

At least ten counts were recorded for this clonotype. The V and J genes are TRBV27 and TRBJ2-7; 9 nucleotides line up with TRBD2. The CDR3 covers 17 residues. V shed 8 bases and J 4 bases; nucleotides not matched to a gene: 18. CDR1 and CDR2 from the germline V gene are MNHEY and SMNVEV (reference sequence). This chain's CDR3 is CASGLLLAGDIYYEQYF. The DNA for the CDR3 is TGTGCCAGCGGACTGTTACTAGCGGGCGATATCTATTACGAGCAGTACTTC.

This clonotype was recorded many times. This rearrangement joins TRBV5-6 to TRBJ1-3, with 9 positions matching TRBD1. This CDR3 is 14 amino acids long. The germline gives CDR1 SGHDT, CDR2 YYEEEE. V was pared by 5 bases and J by 5 bases, with 5 bases of the junction left unmatched. The CDR3 nucleotides are TGTGCCAGCAGTCGTGGGACAGGGCGAAACACCATATATTTT. It yields the protein CASSRGTGRNTIYF.

At least ten counts were recorded for this clonotype. This chain uses TRBV29-1 with TRBJ2-5, with 9 bases that match TRBD1. From germline, CDR1 is SQVTM and CDR2 ANQGSEA. The junction had 7 bases not matched to a gene; V was cut back by 3 bases and J by 5 bases. This CDR3 comprises 14 residues. This CDR3 is CSVDPDRGSETQYF. DNA for the CDR3: TGCAGCGTTGATCCCGACAGGGGGTCGGAGACCCAGTACTTC.